The 17 T cell receptor beta chains reported below all come from one sample, sequenced in a study of cytomegalovirus exposure and HLA in healthy donors. Primers included in the PCR were 60 Vbeta and 13 Jbeta primers. Libraries were prepared by immunoSEQ multiplex PCR; TCRdb keeps only in-frame clonotypes and omits some of them. The sample lists 90,000 to 110,000 clones, over 70% occurring once. Sequenced input: PBMCs. Source of these receptors: a male donor in good health and CMV-seronegative.

V is TRBV30 and J is TRBJ2-1, with TRBD2 identical over 7 bases. Germline CDR1 GTSNPN, CDR2 SVGIG (reference sequence). J gave up 5 bases and V 8 bases, and 9 bases lay outside the gene matches. The CDR3 contains 13 residues. CDR3 nucleotides: TGTGCCGGCCGGCGACGGGGGGACAATGAGCAGTTCTTC. This encodes CAGRRRGDNEQFF.

This clone was recorded a few times. The rearrangement uses TRBV6-4 and TRBJ2-1; tentatively, D is TRBD2 (6 bases). V was trimmed by 2 bases and J by 10 bases, leaving 18 bases between them. Germline V gene data show CDR1 as MRHNA and CDR2 as SNTAGT. CDR3 length: 15 residues. CDR3 loop: CASSDGTGERGEQFF. The CDR3 DNA follows: TGTGCCAGCAGTGACGGTACGGGGGAGAGGGGAGAGCAGTTCTTC.

The V and J genes are TRBV5-5 and TRBJ2-1; D is perhaps TRBD1 (6 bases). Germline CDR1 is SGHKS and CDR2 is YYEKEE (reference sequence). V shed 4 bases and J shed 4 bases, with 9 bases lying between them. The CDR3 length is 13 residues. The CDR3 DNA is TGTGCCAGCAGCGGGGGCCCTTACAATGAGCAGTTCTTC. Its translation: CASSGGPYNEQFF.

This clone occurred a few times. V and J are TRBV7-2 and TRBJ1-4, with D maybe TRBD1 (6 bases). Trimming took 2 bases from V and 6 from J, leaving 7 bases between them. The CDR3 contains 13 residues. The germline CDR1 and CDR2 sequences are SGHTA and FQGNSA. This CDR3 reads CASSLTGYEKLFF. CDR3 sequence (DNA): TGTGCCAGCAGCTTAACAGGGTATGAAAAACTGTTTTTT.

The chain joins TRBV9 to TRBJ1-1; D is possibly TRBD1 (6 bases). V was cut by 0 bases and J by 2 bases, with 11 bases left in between. Germline CDR1 reads SGDLS; CDR2 reads YYNGEE. This CDR3 contains 15 residues. DNA of the CDR3: TGTGCCAGCAGCGTAGAATCAGGGGCAAACACTGAAGCTTTCTTT. Amino acid sequence: CASSVESGANTEAFF. Filled out from reference TRBV9 and TRBJ1-1, the complete variable domain reads DSGVTQTPKHLITATGQRVTLRCSPRSGDLSVYWYQQSLDQGLQFLIQYYNGEERAKGNILERFSAQQFPDLHSELNLSSLELGDSALYFCASSVESGANTEAFFGQGTRLTVV.

This sequence joins TRBV18 and TRBJ2-7, with 7 bases that match TRBD1. The V gene end was trimmed by 3 bases and the J gene end by 5 bases; junction bases not matched to a gene: 7. Germline V gene sequence: CDR1 KGHSH, CDR2 LQKENI. The CDR3 contains 14 residues. CDR3 sequence (DNA): TGTGCCAGCTCACCGACCCGGGACAGCAACGAGCAGTACTTC. Its protein product is CASSPTRDSNEQYF.

The chain uses TRBV7-8 and TRBJ2-1, with 7 positions matching TRBD1. Germline lookup yields CDR1 SGHVS and CDR2 FQNEAQ. The CDR3 has 16 residues. The junction had 11 bases not matched to a gene; V was cut back by 5 bases and J by 4 bases. CDR3 residues: CASSQYGTETYNEQFF. In DNA form, the CDR3 reads TGTGCCAGCAGCCAATATGGGACAGAGACTTACAATGAGCAGTTCTTC.

The V and J genes are TRBV4-3 and TRBJ1-1, with D possibly TRBD1 on 5 matching bases. V lost 1 base and J 2 bases, leaving 8 bases between the germline ends. The germline V gene encodes CDR1 LGHNA and CDR2 YSLEER. CDR3 length equals 14 residues. Here the CDR3 DNA reads TGCGCCAGCAGCCAAGTTAGGGGTAACACTGAAGCTTTCTTT. It specifies CASSQVRGNTEAFF.

The V and J genes are TRBV6-6 and TRBJ2-7; 7 nucleotides line up with TRBD1. Germline V lookup: CDR1 MNHNY, CDR2 SVGAGI (reference sequence). CDR3 length equals 14 residues. J lost 1 base, V lost 8 bases, and 8 bases had no gene match. CDR3 coding DNA: TGTGCCAGCGGGGTCTCGGGACAGTCCTACGAGCAGTACTTC. As protein: CASGVSGQSYEQYF.

CDR3 region: CASISGRMDTGELFF. The CDR3 region has the DNA TGTGCCAGTATTAGCGGGAGGATGGACACCGGGGAGCTGTTTTTT. This chain links TRBV19 with TRBJ2-2; the match to TRBD2 covers 10 bases. Germline CDR1 reads LNHDA; CDR2 reads SQIVND (reference sequence). The CDR3 length is 15 residues. Losses at the gene ends were 7 bases for V and 3 bases for J; bases not matched to a gene: 5.

This rearrangement joins TRBV4-2 to TRBJ2-2, with 8 positions matching TRBD1. This CDR3 is 15 amino acids long. Trimming took 5 bases from V and 6 from J; bases not matched to a gene: 8. CDR1 LGHNA and CDR2 YNFKEQ come from the germline V gene. CDR3 sequence reads: CASSSAGGASGELFF. For the CDR3, the DNA is TGTGCCAGCAGCTCAGCAGGGGGCGCGTCCGGGGAGCTGTTTTTT.

V and J are TRBV25-1 and TRBJ2-1; 12 bases match TRBD2. CDR1 is MGHDK and CDR2 is SYGVNS in the germline V gene. There are 14 residues in the CDR3. V shed 6 bases, J shed 4 bases, and the junction held 1 base outside the gene matches. CDR3 sequence: CASRGTSGYNEQFF. CDR3 DNA sequence: TGTGCCAGCAGGGGGACTAGCGGGTACAATGAGCAGTTCTTC.

The rearrangement joins TRBV5-1 to TRBJ2-7; D is possibly TRBD2 (5 bases). The CDR3 runs 13 residues. Per the germline V gene, CDR1 is SGHRS and CDR2 is YFSETQ. V dropped 4 bases and J dropped 2 bases, with 10 bases sitting between them. The CDR3, as DNA: TGCGCCAGCAGCGTAGACGGGGCCTACGAGCAGTACTTC. Its translation is CASSVDGAYEQYF.

DNA for the CDR3: TGTGCCAGCAGCGTGGGCAGGGGGCACACTGAAGCTTTCTTT. As protein: CASSVGRGHTEAFF. This chain joins TRBV9 and TRBJ1-1; 8 positions match TRBD1. Germline loops: CDR1 SGDLS, CDR2 YYNGEE. This CDR3 region has 14 residues. V was clipped by 2 bases and J by 3 bases; unmatched bases: 3.

This clone was seen a few times. This chain links TRBV7-2 with TRBJ2-3, with D hard to call. CDR1 and CDR2 from the germline V gene are SGHTA and FQGNSA. The CDR3 contains 12 residues. V lost 6 bases and J lost 4, with 8 bases in between. CDR3 amino acids: CASRAEADTQYF. The CDR3 DNA sequence: TGTGCCAGCAGAGCAGAGGCAGATACGCAGTATTTT.

The gene calls are TRBV7-6 and TRBJ2-7; 7 nucleotides agree with TRBD2. The CDR3 consists of 16 residues. Germline CDR1 SGHVS, CDR2 FNYEAQ. V shed 5 bases, J shed 5 bases, and the junction held 15 bases outside the gene matches. CDR3 amino acids: CASSPEFAGAVDEQYF. For the CDR3, the DNA is TGTGCCAGCAGCCCCGAGTTTGCGGGAGCTGTAGACGAGCAGTACTTC.

This chain joins TRBV27 and TRBJ2-2; 13 bases align to TRBD2. The CDR3 length is 17 residues. Germline V CDR1 and CDR2: MNHEY, SMNVEV (reference sequence). V shed 5 bases, J shed 4 bases, and the junction held 7 bases outside the gene matches. CDR3 in amino acids: CASSPILAGGPTGELFF. CDR3 coding DNA: TGTGCCAGCAGTCCGATACTAGCGGGAGGGCCCACCGGGGAGCTGTTTTTT.